This TCR beta chain was captured in a study of OX40 agonist ivuxolimab in advanced cancers. About the study: Patients were infused with ivuxolimab every 2 weeks at 0.01 to 10 mg/kg. Among those treated, three patients had partial responses, one with hepatocellular carcinoma and two with cutaneous melanoma. Study outcomes and limitations: Also present in some nonresponders was a low level of normalized T-cell clonal expansion.

Comments on this clone: Antigen specificity is unknown.

The length of the CDR3 is 16 residues. CDR1 LGHNA and CDR2 YNFKEQ come from the germline V gene. V gave up 0 bases and J gave up 3 bases, with 15 bases separating them. The protocol was immunoSEQ multiplex PCR, while the TCRdb copy is restricted to in-frame clones and leaves out a portion. The top ten clones hold approximately 11% of a sample with under 85,000 clones, 94% of them seen once. The sequenced sample was CD4+ or CD8+ T cells sorted from blood, obtained in a trial of the OX40 agonist ivuxolimab. The chain is built from TRBV4-2 and TRBJ2-7; the D gene is possibly TRBD2 (5 bases). The receptor was derived from an adult with an advanced solid tumor such as melanoma, head and neck, liver or kidney cancer. The CDR3 coding sequence is TGTGCCAGCAGCCAAGATGATAAGGGAGTGGGCTACGAGCAGTACTTC. It yields the protein CASSQDDKGVGYEQYF.